A single sample is the source of the 10 T cell receptor beta chains below, sequenced in a study of blood T cell repertoires in COVID-19. This table comes from immunoSEQ multiplex PCR, and its TCRdb copy is limited to in-frame clones, with some not included. The table lists around 220,000 clones, 82% of them singletons. The sequenced sample consisted of peripheral blood. The origin of the receptors is a woman of 80 years or more with active or convalescent COVID-19.

This clone was seen just once. The rearrangement joins TRBV3-1 (or the pseudogene TRBV3-2) to TRBJ2-2; no clear D. This CDR3 spans 14 amino acids. Looked up from germline, CDR1 is LGHDT and CDR2 is YNNKEL (reference sequence). Trimming removed 3 bases at V and 0 bases at J, with 5 bases between. In DNA, the CDR3 is TGTGCCAGCAGCCACCAGACGAACACCGGGGAGCTGTTTTTT. It specifies CASSHQTNTGELFF.

This rearrangement joins TRBV15 to TRBJ2-7; D call uncertain. The V end was cut by 3 bases, the J end by 3 bases, with 12 bases between. The germline CDR1 and CDR2 sequences are LNHNV and YYDKDF (reference sequence). The CDR3 totals 14 residues. In nucleotides, the CDR3 is TGTGCCACCAGCAGGGCCCCGCCAGGCTACGAGCAGTACTTC. Encoded protein: CATSRAPPGYEQYF.

The rearrangement joins TRBV9 to TRBJ2-1; 7 nucleotides match TRBD1. This CDR3 has 15 amino acids. Looked up from germline, CDR1 is SGDLS and CDR2 is YYNGEE. The ends lost 3 bases at V and 0 bases at J; junction bases unmatched: 3. The CDR3 sequence: CASSAGQSSYNEQFF. DNA for the CDR3: TGTGCCAGCAGCGCGGGACAGAGCTCCTACAATGAGCAGTTCTTC.

V and J are TRBV4-2 and TRBJ2-7; TRBD2 agrees at 9 bases. The CDR3 loop spans 15 amino acids. Germline V gene data show CDR1 as LGHNA and CDR2 as YNFKEQ. J lost 2 bases, V lost 3 bases, and 5 bases had no gene match. CDR3 protein: CASSHPGGGAYEQYF. CDR3 nucleotides: TGTGCCAGCAGCCACCCGGGCGGGGGGGCCTACGAGCAGTACTTC.

The V and J genes are TRBV6-6 and TRBJ1-1; 10 bases line up with TRBD1. Germline CDR1 reads MNHNY; CDR2 reads SVGAGI (reference sequence). CDR3 length: 14 amino acids. V dropped 7 bases and J dropped 4; count of bases not matched to a gene: 6. The CDR3 spells CASITRTGGTEAFF. DNA of the CDR3: TGTGCCAGCATTACCCGGACAGGGGGCACTGAAGCTTTCTTT.

This clone was seen a handful of times. This sequence joins TRBV5-6 and TRBJ1-1, with D maybe TRBD1 (5 bases). The ends were cut back, 3 bases at V and 1 base at J, with 13 bases in the middle. The germline V gene encodes CDR1 SGHDT and CDR2 YYEEEE. This CDR3 spans 15 amino acids. This chain's CDR3 is CASSWGLHANTEAFF. The CDR3 DNA is TGTGCCAGCAGCTGGGGACTGCACGCGAACACTGAAGCTTTCTTT.

DNA of the CDR3: TGTGCCAGGGTTACGCGGGGACTAGCCAAAAACATTCAGTACTTC. It yields the protein CARVTRGLAKNIQYF. The chain carries TRBV27 and TRBJ2-4, with TRBD2 as a possible D gene (6 bases). Looked up from germline, CDR1 is MNHEY and CDR2 is SMNVEV (reference sequence). Trimming pared 9 bases from V and 0 bases from J, leaving 15 bases between. The CDR3 extends over 15 amino acids.

The chain links TRBV2 to TRBJ2-3, with a weak D call TRBD1 (5 bases). The CDR3 consists of 15 residues. The V gene's germline CDR1 is SNHLY and CDR2 FYNNEI. With 5 bases removed from V and 5 bases from J, the gap between germline ends came to 17 bases. The CDR3 reads CASSQETVIQDTQYF. The CDR3 DNA sequence: TGTGCCAGCAGTCAGGAGACAGTGATCCAAGATACGCAGTATTTT.

About this clone itself: The sample has other DNA sequences that encode this CDR3 too. The V gene is TRBV2, the J gene TRBJ1-2, with D possibly matching TRBD1 (5 bases). The germline CDR1 and CDR2 sequences are SNHLY and FYNNEI. The CDR3 spans 12 residues. Trimming removed 2 bases at V and 8 bases at J, with 9 bases between. CDR3 sequence reads: CASSERGYGYTF. The CDR3 bases are TGTGCCAGCAGTGAAAGGGGATACGGCTACACCTTC.

About this clone itself: No DNA is shown, since the ends of the CDR3 on it are uncertain; the CDR3 is the one TCRdb lists. The rearrangement links TRBV20-1 to TRBJ1-6; TRBD1 is the table's D call and was not checked against the DNA. The germline V gene encodes CDR1 DFQATT and CDR2 SNEGSKA (reference sequence). 11 amino acids form the CDR3, both terminal residues included. The CDR3: CSARDFGTGIF.